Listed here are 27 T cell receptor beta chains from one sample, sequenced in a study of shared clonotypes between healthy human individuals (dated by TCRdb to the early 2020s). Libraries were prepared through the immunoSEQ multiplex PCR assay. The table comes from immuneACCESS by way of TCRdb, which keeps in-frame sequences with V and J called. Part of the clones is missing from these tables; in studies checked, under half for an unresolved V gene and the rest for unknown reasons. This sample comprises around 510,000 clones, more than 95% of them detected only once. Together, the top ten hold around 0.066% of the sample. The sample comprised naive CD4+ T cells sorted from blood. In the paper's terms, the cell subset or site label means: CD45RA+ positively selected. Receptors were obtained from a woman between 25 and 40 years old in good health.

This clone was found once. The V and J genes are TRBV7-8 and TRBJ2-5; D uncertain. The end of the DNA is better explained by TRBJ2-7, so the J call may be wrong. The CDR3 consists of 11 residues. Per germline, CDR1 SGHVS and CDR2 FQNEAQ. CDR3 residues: CASSLVNEQYF. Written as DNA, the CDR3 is TGTGCCAGCAGCTTAGTAAACGAGCAGTACTTC.

The CDR3 sequence is CASSQVGQQNTEAFF. The CDR3 bases are TGCGCCAGCAGCCAAGTAGGCCAGCAGAACACTGAAGCTTTCTTT. This chain uses TRBV4-1 with TRBJ1-1; no definite D call. With 1 base removed from V and 1 base from J, the gap between germline ends came to 10 bases. The germline V gene has CDR1 MGHRA and CDR2 YSYEKL. The CDR3 runs to 15 residues.

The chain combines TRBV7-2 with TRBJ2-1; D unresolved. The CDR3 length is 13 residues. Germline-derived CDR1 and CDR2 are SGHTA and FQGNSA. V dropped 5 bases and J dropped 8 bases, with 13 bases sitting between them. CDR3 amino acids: CASSPRNSDEQFF. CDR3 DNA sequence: TGTGCCAGCAGCCCCCGGAATTCCGATGAGCAGTTCTTC. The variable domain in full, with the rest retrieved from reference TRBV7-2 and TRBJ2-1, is GAGVSQSPSNKVTEKGKDVELRCDPISGHTALYWYRQSLGQGLEFLIYFQGNSAPDKSGLPSDRFSAERTGGSVSTLTIQRTQQEDSAVYLCASSPRNSDEQFFGPGTRLTVL.

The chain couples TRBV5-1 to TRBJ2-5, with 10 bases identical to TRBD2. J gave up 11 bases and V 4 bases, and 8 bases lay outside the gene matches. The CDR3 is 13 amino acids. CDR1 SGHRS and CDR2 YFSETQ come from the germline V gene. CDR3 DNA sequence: TGCGCCAGCAGCCTAGCGGGAGACCAGGAGCAGTACTTC. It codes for CASSLAGDQEQYF.

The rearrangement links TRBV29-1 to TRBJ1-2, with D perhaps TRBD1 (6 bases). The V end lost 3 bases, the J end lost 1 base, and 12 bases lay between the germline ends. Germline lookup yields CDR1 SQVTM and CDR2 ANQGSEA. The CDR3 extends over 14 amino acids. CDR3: CSVDRGQSNYGYTF. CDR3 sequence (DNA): TGCAGCGTTGACCGCGGACAGAGTAACTATGGCTACACCTTC.

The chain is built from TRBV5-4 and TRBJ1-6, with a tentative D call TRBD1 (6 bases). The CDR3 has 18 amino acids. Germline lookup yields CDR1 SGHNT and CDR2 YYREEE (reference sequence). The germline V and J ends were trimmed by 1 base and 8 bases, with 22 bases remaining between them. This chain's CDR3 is CASSLSGQGPVFDSPLHF. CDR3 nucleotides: TGTGCCAGCAGCTTGTCGGGGCAGGGGCCCGTATTCGATTCACCCCTCCACTTT. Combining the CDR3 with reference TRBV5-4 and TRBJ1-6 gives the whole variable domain ETGVTQSPTHLIKTRGQQVTLRCSSQSGHNTVSWYQQALGQGPQFIFQYYREEENGRGNFPPRFSGLQFPNYSSELNVNALELDDSALYLCASSLSGQGPVFDSPLHFGNGTRLTVT.

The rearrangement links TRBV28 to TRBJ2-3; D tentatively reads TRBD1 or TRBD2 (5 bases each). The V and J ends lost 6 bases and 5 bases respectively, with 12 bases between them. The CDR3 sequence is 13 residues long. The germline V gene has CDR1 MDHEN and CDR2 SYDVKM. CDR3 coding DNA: TGTGCCAGCAGAGGGACGTCGGGAGATACGCAGTATTTT. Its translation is CASRGTSGDTQYF. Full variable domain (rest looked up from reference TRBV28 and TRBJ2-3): DVKVTQSSRYLVKRTGEKVFLECVQDMDHENMFWYRQDPGLGLRLIYFSYDVKMKEKGDIPEGYSVSREKKERFSLILESASTNQTSMYLCASRGTSGDTQYFGPGTRLTVL.

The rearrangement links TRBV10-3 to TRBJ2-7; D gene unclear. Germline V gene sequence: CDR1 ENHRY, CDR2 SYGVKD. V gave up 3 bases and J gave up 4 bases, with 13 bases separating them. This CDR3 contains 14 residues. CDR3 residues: CAISESPEGYEQYF. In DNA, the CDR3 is TGTGCCATCAGTGAAAGCCCCGAAGGGTACGAGCAGTACTTC.

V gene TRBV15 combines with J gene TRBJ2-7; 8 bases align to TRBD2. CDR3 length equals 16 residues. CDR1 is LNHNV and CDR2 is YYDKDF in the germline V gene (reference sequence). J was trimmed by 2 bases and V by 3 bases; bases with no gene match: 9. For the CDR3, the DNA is TGTGCCACCAGCAGGAGGACTAGCCGCGGGACCTACGAGCAGTACTTC. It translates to CATSRRTSRGTYEQYF.

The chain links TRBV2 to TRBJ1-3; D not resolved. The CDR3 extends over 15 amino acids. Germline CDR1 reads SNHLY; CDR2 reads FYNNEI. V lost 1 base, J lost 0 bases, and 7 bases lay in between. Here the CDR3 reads CASSEERSSGNTIYF. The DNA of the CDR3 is TGTGCCAGCAGTGAAGAAAGAAGCTCTGGAAACACCATATATTTT.

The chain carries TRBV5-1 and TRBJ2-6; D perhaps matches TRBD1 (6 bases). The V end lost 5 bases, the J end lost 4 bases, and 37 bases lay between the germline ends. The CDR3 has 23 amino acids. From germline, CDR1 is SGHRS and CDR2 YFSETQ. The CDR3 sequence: CASRGARPRVTQSVRRGANVLTF. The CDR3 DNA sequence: TGCGCCAGCAGGGGGGCGAGGCCCCGCGTGACCCAATCCGTGCGGAGAGGGGCCAACGTCCTGACTTTC.

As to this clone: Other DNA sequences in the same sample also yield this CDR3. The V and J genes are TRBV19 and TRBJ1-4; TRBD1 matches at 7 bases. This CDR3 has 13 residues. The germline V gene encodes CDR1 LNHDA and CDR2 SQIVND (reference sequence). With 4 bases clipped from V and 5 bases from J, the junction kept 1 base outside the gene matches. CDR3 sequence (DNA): TGTGCCAGTAGTACGGGACAGAATGAAAAACTGTTTTTT. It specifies CASSTGQNEKLFF.

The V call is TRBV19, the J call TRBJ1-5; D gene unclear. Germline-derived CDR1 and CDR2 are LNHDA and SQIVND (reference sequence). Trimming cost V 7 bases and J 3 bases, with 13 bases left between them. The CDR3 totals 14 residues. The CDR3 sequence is CASNRQGHNQPQHF. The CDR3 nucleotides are TGTGCCAGTAACCGACAAGGCCACAATCAGCCCCAGCATTTT.

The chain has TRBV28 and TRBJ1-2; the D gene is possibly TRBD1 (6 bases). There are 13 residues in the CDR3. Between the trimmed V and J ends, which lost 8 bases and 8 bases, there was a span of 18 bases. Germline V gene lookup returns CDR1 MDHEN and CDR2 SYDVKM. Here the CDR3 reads CASLGQGIRGYTF. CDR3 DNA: TGTGCCAGCCTGGGGCAGGGGATTCGGGGCTACACCTTC.

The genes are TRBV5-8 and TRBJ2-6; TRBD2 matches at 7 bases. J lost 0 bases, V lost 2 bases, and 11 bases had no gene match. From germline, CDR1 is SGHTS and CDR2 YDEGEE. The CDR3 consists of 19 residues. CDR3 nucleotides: TGTGCCAGCAGCTTCCTCTCGACTAGCTTCTACTCTGGGGCCAACGTCCTGACTTTC. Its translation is CASSFLSTSFYSGANVLTF.

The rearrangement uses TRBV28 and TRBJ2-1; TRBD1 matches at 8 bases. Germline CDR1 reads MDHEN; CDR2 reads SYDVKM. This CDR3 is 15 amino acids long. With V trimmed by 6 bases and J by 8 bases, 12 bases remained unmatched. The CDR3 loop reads CASRAPPDRVHEQFF. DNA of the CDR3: TGTGCCAGCAGGGCCCCCCCGGACAGGGTCCATGAGCAGTTCTTC.

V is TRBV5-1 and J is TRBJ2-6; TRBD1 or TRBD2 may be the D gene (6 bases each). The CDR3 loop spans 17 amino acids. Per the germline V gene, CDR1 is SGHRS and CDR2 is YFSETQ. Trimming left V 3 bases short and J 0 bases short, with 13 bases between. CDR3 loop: CASSWGDTTSGANVLTF. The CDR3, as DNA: TGCGCCAGCAGCTGGGGGGACACAACCTCTGGGGCCAACGTCCTGACTTTC.

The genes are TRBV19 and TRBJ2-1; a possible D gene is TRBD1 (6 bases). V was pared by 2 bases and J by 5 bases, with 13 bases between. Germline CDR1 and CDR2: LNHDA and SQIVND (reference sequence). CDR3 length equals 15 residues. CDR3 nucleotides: TGTGCCAGTAGTATATACCCCCAGGGGCACAATGAGCAGTTCTTC. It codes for CASSIYPQGHNEQFF.

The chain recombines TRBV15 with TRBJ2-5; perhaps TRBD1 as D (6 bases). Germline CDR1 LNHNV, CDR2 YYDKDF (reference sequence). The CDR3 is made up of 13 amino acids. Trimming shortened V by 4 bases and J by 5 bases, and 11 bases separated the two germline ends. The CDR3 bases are TGTGCCACCAGCACAGGGGTTCGGGAGACCCAGTACTTC. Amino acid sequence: CATSTGVRETQYF.

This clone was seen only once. The CDR3 is CASSQLLSGSSGELFF. CDR3 sequence (DNA): TGCGCCAGCAGCCAATTACTAAGCGGGAGCTCCGGGGAGCTGTTTTTT. The rearrangement joins TRBV4-1 to TRBJ2-2, with TRBD2 identical over 8 bases. In germline, CDR1 is MGHRA, CDR2 YSYEKL. The CDR3 loop spans 16 amino acids. V dropped 2 bases and J dropped 6; count of bases not matched to a gene: 8.

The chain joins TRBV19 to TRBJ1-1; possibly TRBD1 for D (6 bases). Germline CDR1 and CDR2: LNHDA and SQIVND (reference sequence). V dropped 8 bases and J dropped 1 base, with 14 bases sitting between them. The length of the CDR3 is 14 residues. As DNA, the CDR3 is TGTGCCAGTGAAAACGGACAGCCGAACACTGAAGCTTTCTTT. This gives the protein CASENGQPNTEAFF.

CDR3 bases: TGTGCCAGCAGCTTAGGGCAGGTTAAATACGAGCAGTACTTC. As protein: CASSLGQVKYEQYF. J is TRBJ2-7 and V is TRBV11-3, with D uncertain. CDR1 is SGHNT and CDR2 is YENEEA in the germline V gene. Trimming stripped 1 base from V and 4 bases from J, with 11 bases between. The CDR3 sequence is 14 residues long.

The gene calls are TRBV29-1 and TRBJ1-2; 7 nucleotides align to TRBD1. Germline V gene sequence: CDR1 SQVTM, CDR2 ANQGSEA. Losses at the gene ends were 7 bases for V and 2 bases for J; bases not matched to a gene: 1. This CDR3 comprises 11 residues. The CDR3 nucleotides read TGCAGCGCGACAGGGAACTATGGCTACACCTTC. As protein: CSATGNYGYTF.

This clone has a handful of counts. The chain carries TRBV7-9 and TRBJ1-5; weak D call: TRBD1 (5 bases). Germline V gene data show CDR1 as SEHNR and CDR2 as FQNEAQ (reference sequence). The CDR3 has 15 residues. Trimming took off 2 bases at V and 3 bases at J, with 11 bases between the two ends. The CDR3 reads CASSLSGTANQPQHF. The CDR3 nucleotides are TGTGCCAGCAGCTTATCAGGGACGGCCAATCAGCCCCAGCATTTT.

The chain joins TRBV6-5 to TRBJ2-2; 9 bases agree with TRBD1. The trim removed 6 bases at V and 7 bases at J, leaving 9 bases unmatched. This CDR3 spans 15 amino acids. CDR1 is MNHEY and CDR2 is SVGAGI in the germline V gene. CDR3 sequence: CASRPTGGGFGELFF. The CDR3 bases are TGTGCCAGCAGGCCCACAGGGGGCGGGTTCGGGGAGCTGTTTTTT.

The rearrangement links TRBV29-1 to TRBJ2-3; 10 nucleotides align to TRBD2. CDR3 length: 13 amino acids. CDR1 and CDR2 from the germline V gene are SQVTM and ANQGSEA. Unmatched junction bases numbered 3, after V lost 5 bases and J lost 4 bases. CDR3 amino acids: CSVSGRAPDTQYF. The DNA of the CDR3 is TGCAGCGTTAGCGGGAGGGCCCCAGATACGCAGTATTTT.

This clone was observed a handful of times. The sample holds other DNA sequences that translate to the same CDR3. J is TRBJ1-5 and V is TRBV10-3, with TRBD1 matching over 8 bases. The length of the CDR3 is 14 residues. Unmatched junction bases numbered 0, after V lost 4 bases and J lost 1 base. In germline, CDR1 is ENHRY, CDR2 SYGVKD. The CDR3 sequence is CAISGQGSNQPQHF. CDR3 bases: TGTGCCATCAGTGGACAGGGGAGCAATCAGCCCCAGCATTTT.